This is a list of T cell receptor beta chains from one sample in a study of shared clonotypes between healthy human individuals. The protocol was immunoSEQ multiplex PCR, while the TCRdb copy is restricted to in-frame clones and leaves out a portion. The sample records roughly 450,000 clones, more than 65% being singletons. Sequenced: PBMCs. The receptors were sampled from a woman aged 40 to 55 in good health. Some clones in this sample may be carry-over from other donors' samples. Each CDR3 is given with its conserved first and last residue. A D gene is named only where the DNA matches it firmly.

TRBV18	TRBJ2-6	TRBD1	CASSSGTGGAPSGANVLTF
TRBV5-8	TRBJ1-4	-	CASSLGRGTPGEKLFF
TRBV4-3	TRBJ2-3	-	CASSQGWGTDTQYF
TRBV10-3	TRBJ1-5	-	CAIGGDNQPQHF
TRBV6-6	TRBJ1-5	-	CATLPWDTNQPQHF
TRBV28	TRBJ1-1	-	CASRITRRQAFF
TRBV5-1	TRBJ2-7	-	CASSYAGEQYF
TRBV7-3	TRBJ2-1	-	CASSLTGQGSYNEQFF
TRBV11-2	TRBJ2-3	-	CASSLPPTGDTQYF
TRBV5-1	TRBJ2-2	TRBD2	CASSSLAGKFAGELFF
TRBV7-8	TRBJ2-1	-	CASSLTPTLSQFF
TRBV18	TRBJ1-1	-	CASSPRGNTEAFF
TRBV28	TRBJ2-1	-	CASSSPGPNEQFF
TRBV5-5	TRBJ1-2	-	CASSPGPQRGYTF
TRBV10-3	TRBJ1-5	-	CAISEAGGSGNQPQHF
TRBV28	TRBJ1-5	-	CASTDPGRSNQPQHF
TRBV7-9	TRBJ2-2	-	CASSLGTADAGELFF
TRBV5-1	TRBJ1-6	-	CASSLAGTLYNSPLHF
TRBV15	TRBJ2-1	-	CATSRDPSTIGQFF
TRBV6-1	TRBJ2-7	-	CASSALTVTEQYF
TRBV20-1	TRBJ1-4	-	CIGRANEKLFF
TRBV27	TRBJ1-1	-	CASSPDGTMNTEAFF
TRBV10-3	TRBJ2-2	-	CAISESGSQNTGELFF
TRBV5-4	TRBJ2-1	TRBD2	CALINAGGAYNEQFF
TRBV28	TRBJ2-7	TRBD2	CASRRREGFVTEQYF
TRBV13	TRBJ2-3	-	CASSPERDSEGGDTQYF
TRBV7-8	TRBJ1-6	-	CASSPFLLRSWGKVFSPLHF
TRBV14	-	-	CASSQVGRTGRSYEQYF
TRBV28	TRBJ1-2	-	CASQTPEGFYGYTF
TRBV13	TRBJ2-7	TRBD2	CASSLLAGGGVQYF
TRBV28	TRBJ1-1	-	CASSPPAGMNTEAFF
TRBV28	TRBJ2-1	TRBD2	CASASRGLVGNEQFF
TRBV28	TRBJ1-4	-	CAATRLNEKLFF
TRBV9	TRBJ2-2	-	CASSVGSSGRWDTGELFF
TRBV5-1	TRBJ2-5	-	CASSWSQKETQYF
TRBV19	TRBJ1-4	-	CASSFRGGTGEKLFF
TRBV7-8	TRBJ2-7	-	CASSLRVPYEQYF
TRBV30	TRBJ2-7	-	CAWSGPYEQYF
TRBV27	TRBJ1-1	-	CASSLRETFSEAFF
TRBV10-3	TRBJ1-4	-	CAISDPKGEKLFF
TRBV5-4	TRBJ1-4	-	CASSQRTSSNEKLFF
TRBV19	TRBJ2-7	TRBD2	CASRLAGPSYEQYF
TRBV7-7	TRBJ2-1	-	CASSQTLDNNEQFF
TRBV7-6	TRBJ2-5	TRBD2	CASSLGLGRETQYF
TRBV4-1	TRBJ2-7	-	CASSQVRQSHYEQYF
TRBV7-7	TRBJ2-5	TRBD1	CASSYGQGETQYF
TRBV5-1	TRBJ2-3	-	CASSLGANLRTDTQYF
TRBV4-2	TRBJ2-3	TRBD1	CASSLRRTGEGTDTQYF